This T cell receptor beta chain originates from a study of T cells in Graves' hyperthyroidism and ophthalmopathy. Study results and limitations: Ophthalmopathy, as predicted by the model, came a median roughly 6.5 months after the prediction. Stable hyperthyroidism was separated from ophthalmopathy by a model based on 13 V-J features. In blood, most of the thyroid clonotypes expanded above 0.001 were also present.

The CDR3 is 15 residues long. Germline loops: CDR1 SGHTA, CDR2 FQGNSA. Between the trimmed V and J ends, which lost 2 bases and 7 bases, there was a span of 18 bases. Regions amplified from RNA transcripts were the TCR beta CDR3 regions. First-round RT-PCR with HTBI primers amplified the TCR CDR3 region. TCRdb reanalysed the multiplex PCR reads using MiXCR and keeps one entry per CDR3 protein. The data contain some 490,000 distinct CDR3 sequences, 22% of them singletons. As to this clonotype: Its antigen remains unidentified.

The rearrangement links TRBV7-2 to TRBJ2-7; D unresolved. The sequenced material came from blood. The TCR was taken from a woman in her 70s with Graves' ophthalmopathy. The CDR3 reads CASSLYPVSPPEQYF. CDR3 nucleotide sequence: TGTGCCAGCAGCTTATACCCCGTCTCTCCGCCTGAGCAGTACTTC.